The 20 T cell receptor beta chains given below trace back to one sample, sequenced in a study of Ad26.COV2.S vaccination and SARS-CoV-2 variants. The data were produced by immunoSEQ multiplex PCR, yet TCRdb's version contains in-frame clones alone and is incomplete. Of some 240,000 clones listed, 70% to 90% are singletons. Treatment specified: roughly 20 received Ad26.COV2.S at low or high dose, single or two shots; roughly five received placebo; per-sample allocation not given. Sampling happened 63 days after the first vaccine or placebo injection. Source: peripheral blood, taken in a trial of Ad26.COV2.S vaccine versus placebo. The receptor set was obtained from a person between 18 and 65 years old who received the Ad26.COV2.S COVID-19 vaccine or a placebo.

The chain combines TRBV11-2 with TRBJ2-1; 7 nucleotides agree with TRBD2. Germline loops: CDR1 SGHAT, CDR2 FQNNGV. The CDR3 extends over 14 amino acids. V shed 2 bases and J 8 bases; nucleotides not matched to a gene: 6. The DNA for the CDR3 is TGTGCCAGCAGCTTACCCCCGGGACTACATGAGCAGTTCTTC. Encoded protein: CASSLPPGLHEQFF.

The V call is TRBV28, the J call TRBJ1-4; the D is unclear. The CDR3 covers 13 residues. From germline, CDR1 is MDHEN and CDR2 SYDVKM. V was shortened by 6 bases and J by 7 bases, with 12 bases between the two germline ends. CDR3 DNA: TGTGCCAGCAGCCCTCTAATAGGTGAAAAACTGTTTTTT. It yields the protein CASSPLIGEKLFF.

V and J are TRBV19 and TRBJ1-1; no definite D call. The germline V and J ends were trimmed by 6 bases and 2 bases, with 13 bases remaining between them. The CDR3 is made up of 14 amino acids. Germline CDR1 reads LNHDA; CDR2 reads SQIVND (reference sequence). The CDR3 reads CASRAGQANTEAFF. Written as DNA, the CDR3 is TGTGCCAGTAGGGCCGGGCAGGCAAACACTGAAGCTTTCTTT.

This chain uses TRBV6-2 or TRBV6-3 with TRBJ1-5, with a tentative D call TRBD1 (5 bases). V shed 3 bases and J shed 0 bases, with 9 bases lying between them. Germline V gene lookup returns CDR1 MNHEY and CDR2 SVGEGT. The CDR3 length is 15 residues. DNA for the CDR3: TGTGCCAGCAGTTATCGGGGCTATAGCAATCAGCCCCAGCATTTT. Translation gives CASSYRGYSNQPQHF.

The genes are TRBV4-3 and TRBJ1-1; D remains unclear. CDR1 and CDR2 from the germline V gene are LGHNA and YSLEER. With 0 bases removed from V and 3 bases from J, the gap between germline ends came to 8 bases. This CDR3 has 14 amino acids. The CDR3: CASSQEYGYTEAFF. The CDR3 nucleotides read TGCGCCAGCAGCCAAGAATACGGGTACACTGAAGCTTTCTTT.

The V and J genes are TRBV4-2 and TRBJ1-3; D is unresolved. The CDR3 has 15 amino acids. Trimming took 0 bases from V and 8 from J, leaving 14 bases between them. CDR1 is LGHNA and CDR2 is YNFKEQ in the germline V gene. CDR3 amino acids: CASSQDRIGKDTIYF. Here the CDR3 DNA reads TGTGCCAGCAGCCAAGATAGGATTGGAAAGGACACCATATATTTT.

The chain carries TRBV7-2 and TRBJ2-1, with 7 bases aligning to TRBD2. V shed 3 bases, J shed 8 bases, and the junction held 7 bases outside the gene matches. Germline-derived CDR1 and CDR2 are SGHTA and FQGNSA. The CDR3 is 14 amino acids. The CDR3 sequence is CASSLGGGLYEQFF. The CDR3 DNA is TGTGCCAGCAGCTTGGGCGGGGGATTATATGAGCAGTTCTTC.

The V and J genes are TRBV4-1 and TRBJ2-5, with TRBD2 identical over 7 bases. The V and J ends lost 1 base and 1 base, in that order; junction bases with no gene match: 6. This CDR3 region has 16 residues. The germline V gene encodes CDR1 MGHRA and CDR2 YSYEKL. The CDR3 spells CASSQGVASGQETQYF. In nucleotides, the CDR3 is TGCGCCAGCAGCCAAGGAGTCGCTAGCGGCCAAGAGACCCAGTACTTC.

The CDR3 protein is CASSTVPDRANSPLHF. The CDR3 coding sequence is TGTGCCAGCTCAACGGTACCGGACAGGGCTAACTCACCCCTCCACTTT. The chain recombines TRBV18 with TRBJ1-6, with 8 bases lining up with TRBD1. The CDR3 spans 16 residues. V gave up 5 bases and J gave up 10 bases; unmatched junction bases: 13. In germline, CDR1 is KGHSH, CDR2 LQKENI. Complete variable domain (other parts from reference TRBV18 and TRBJ1-6): NAGVMQNPRHLVRRRGQEARLRCSPMKGHSHVYWYRQLPEEGLKFMVYLQKENIIDESGMPKERFSAEFPKEGPSILRIQQVVRGDSAAYFCASSTVPDRANSPLHFGNGTRLTVT.

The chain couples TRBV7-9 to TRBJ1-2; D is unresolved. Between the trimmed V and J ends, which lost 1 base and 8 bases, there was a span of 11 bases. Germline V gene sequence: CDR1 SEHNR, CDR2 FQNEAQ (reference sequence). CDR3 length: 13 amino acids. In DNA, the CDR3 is TGTGCCAGCAGCTTAGTGGGCCAGGTCGGCTACACCTTC. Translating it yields CASSLVGQVGYTF.

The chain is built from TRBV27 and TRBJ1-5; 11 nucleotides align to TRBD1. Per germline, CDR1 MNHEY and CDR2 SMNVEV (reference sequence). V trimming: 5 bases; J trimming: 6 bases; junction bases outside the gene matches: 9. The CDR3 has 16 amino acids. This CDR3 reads CASSPLDRGQLQPQHF. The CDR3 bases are TGTGCCAGCAGTCCCCTGGACAGGGGGCAGCTTCAGCCCCAGCATTTT.

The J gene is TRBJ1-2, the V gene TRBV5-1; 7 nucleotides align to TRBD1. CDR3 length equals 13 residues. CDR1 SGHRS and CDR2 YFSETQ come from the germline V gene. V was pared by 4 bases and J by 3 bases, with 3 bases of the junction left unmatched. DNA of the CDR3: TGCGCCAGCAGCCTCACAGGGGACTATGGCTACACCTTC. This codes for CASSLTGDYGYTF.

This CDR3 reads CASSLSRQGLSTEAFF. The CDR3 region has the DNA TGTGCCAGCAGTTTATCTAGACAAGGGCTGTCCACTGAAGCTTTCTTT. The genes are TRBV27 and TRBJ1-1; no clear D gene. The CDR3 covers 16 residues. Trimming took 0 bases from V and 4 from J, leaving 15 bases between them. The germline V gene has CDR1 MNHEY and CDR2 SMNVEV (reference sequence).

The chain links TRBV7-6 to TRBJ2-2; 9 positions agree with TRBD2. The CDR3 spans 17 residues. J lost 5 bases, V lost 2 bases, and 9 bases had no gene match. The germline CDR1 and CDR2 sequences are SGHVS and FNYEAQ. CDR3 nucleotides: TGTGCCAGCAGCTTATTTGTAGCGGGAGAGATAACCGGGGAGCTGTTTTTT. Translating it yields CASSLFVAGEITGELFF. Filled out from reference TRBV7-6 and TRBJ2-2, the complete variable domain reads GAGVSQSPRYKVTKRGQDVALRCDPISGHVSLYWYRQALGQGPEFLTYFNYEAQQDKSGLPNDRFSAERPEGSISTLTIQRTEQRDSAMYRCASSLFVAGEITGELFFGEGSRLTVL.

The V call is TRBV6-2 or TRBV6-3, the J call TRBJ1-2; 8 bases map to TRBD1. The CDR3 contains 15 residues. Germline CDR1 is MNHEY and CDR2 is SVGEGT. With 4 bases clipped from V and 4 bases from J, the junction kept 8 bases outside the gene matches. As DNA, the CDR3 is TGTGCCAGCAGTTTCCAGGGGGCCGCGGCCTATGGCTACACCTTC. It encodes CASSFQGAAAYGYTF.

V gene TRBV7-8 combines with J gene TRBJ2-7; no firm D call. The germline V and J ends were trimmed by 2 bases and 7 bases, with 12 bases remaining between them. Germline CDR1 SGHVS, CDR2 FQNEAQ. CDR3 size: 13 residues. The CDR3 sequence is CASSLLPSREQYF. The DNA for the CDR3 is TGTGCCAGCAGCTTACTACCTTCCCGGGAGCAGTACTTC.

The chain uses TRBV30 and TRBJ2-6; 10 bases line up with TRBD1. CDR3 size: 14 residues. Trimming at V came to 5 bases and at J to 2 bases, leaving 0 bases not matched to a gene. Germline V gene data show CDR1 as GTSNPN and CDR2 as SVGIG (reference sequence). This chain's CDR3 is CAWGQGAGANVLTF. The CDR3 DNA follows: TGTGCCTGGGGACAGGGGGCTGGGGCCAACGTCCTGACTTTC.

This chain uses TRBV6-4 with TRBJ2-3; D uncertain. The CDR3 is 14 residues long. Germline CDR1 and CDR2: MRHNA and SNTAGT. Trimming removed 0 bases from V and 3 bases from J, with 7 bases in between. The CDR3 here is CASSDSKATDTQYF. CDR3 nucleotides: TGTGCCAGCAGTGACTCGAAGGCTACAGATACGCAGTATTTT.

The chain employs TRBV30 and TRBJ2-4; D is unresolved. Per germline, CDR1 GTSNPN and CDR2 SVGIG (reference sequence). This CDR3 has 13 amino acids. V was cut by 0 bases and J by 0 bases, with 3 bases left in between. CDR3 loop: CAWSVSAKNIQYF. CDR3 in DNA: TGTGCCTGGAGTGTCTCAGCCAAAAACATTCAGTACTTC.

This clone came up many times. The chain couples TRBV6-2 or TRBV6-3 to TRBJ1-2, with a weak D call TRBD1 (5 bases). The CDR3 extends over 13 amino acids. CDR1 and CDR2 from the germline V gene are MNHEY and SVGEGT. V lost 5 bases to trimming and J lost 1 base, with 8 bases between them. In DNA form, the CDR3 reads TGTGCCAGCAGTCCGACAGATAACTATGGCTACACCTTC. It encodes CASSPTDNYGYTF.